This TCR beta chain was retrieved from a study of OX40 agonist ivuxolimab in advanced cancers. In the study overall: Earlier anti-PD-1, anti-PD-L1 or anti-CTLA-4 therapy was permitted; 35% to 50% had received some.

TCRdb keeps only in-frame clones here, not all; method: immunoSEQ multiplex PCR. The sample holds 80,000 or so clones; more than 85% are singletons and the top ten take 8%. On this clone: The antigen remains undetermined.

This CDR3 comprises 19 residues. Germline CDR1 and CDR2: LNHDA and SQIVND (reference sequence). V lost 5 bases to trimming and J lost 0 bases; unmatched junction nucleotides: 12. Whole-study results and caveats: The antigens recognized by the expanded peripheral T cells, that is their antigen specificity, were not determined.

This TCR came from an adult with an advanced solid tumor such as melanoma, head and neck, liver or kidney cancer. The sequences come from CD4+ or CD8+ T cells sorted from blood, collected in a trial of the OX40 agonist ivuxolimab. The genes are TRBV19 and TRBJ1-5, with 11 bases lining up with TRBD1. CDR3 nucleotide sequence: TGTGCCAGTAGTCCTGGGACAGGGGGTGGAGGTTATAGCAATCAGCCCCAGCATTTT. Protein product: CASSPGTGGGGYSNQPQHF.